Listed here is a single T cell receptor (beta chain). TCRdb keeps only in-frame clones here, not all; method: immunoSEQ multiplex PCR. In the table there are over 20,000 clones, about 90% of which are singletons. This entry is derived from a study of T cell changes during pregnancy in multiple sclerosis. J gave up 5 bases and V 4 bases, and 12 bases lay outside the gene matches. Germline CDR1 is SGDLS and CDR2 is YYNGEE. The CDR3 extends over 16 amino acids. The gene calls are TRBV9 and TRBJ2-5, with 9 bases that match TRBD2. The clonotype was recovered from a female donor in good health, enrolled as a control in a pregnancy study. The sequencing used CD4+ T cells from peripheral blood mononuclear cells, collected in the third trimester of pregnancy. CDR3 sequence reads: CASSPRMGLAAETQYF. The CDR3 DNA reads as TGTGCCAGCAGCCCCCGAATGGGACTAGCCGCGGAGACCCAGTACTTC. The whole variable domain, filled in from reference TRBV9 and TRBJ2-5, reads DSGVTQTPKHLITATGQRVTLRCSPRSGDLSVYWYQQSLDQGLQFLIQYYNGEERAKGNILERFSAQQFPDLHSELNLSSLELGDSALYFCASSPRMGLAAETQYFGPGTRLLVL.